This T cell receptor beta chain is drawn from a study of shared clonotypes between healthy human individuals (dated by TCRdb to about 2020). With regard to the full study: The cohort comprised two women and a few men aged 18 to 49 years. The study deeply sequenced blood TCR repertoires of about 5 healthy adults to estimate repertoire size and the extent of clonotype sharing between individuals. Between about 0.94 and 8.9 billion PBMCs per donor were obtained by leukapheresis. Libraries were prepared and TCR repertoires were sequenced by different laboratories using diverse techniques, in order to increase sequencing depth and limit assay-specific biases.

TCR CDR3 regions were amplified from genomic DNA by multiplex PCR using the deep immunoSEQ assay. For each cell subset, the extracted genomic DNA was distributed evenly across all wells of several immunoSEQ 96-well plates, and each plate served as one replicate. For unsorted PBMC, each replicate PCR was loaded with roughly 330 ng genomic DNA, equivalent to some 27,000 T cell genomes. Ten immunoSEQ deep assay plates were used to sequence unsorted PBMC genomic DNA. The purified libraries were quantified using a Qubit 3.0 fluorometer, sized with a Bioanalyzer 2100, and then quantified again using the KAPA Library Quantification kit. Every immunoSEQ 96-well plate was sequenced on a dedicated single-read 150-cycle Illumina NextSeq 550 flow cell. The published analysis was carried out like this. The immunoSEQ output contained only junctional sequences without quality scores, so filtering could not match that applied to full-length reads. Sequences were annotated with PyIR, a Python wrapper for IgBLAST v1.9, using IMGT germline references to assign V/J genes and CDR3. Reads were removed for weak V/J assignments (E-value above 1e-6), missing CDR3, stop codons, out-of-frame junctions, or ambiguous translated residues. V3J clonotypes were defined as sequences sharing an identical inferred V gene, J gene, and CDR3 amino acid sequence. To compute the percentage overlap between repertoires, the number of shared unique clonotypes was divided by the size of the smaller repertoire. RTK rarefaction, the Chao1 estimator, and Recon v2.1 estimates of unobserved clonotypes were used to assess repertoire richness. TCRdb carries this immuneACCESS record with in-frame sequences only. Its versions omit some clonotypes, under half of them owing to an unresolved V gene in the studies checked, with the rest unexplained. Clonal size and the V and J genes are those of that table, whereas D and trimming came from the DNA. Present in this sample are about 490,000 clones, roughly four fifths of which were seen just once. The top ten clonotypes cover approximately 12% of the sample.

Donors were healthy HIV-negative adults with no recently reported acute infections or vaccinations. All donors were Caucasian adults living in Nashville, Tennessee, USA. For unsorted samples, about 90 million PBMCs were counted and genomic DNA was extracted with the QIAamp DNA Blood Mini kit. Blood was obtained by leukapheresis, after which PBMCs were separated by Ficoll-Histopaque density gradient centrifugation and cryopreserved in liquid nitrogen vapor phase. Details on this clone: Its target antigen remains unknown. No base qualities exist here, and no much larger clone lies one base off it.

V is pared back by 5 bases and J by 4 bases, with 15 bases lying between the germline termini. For CDR1 and CDR2, the germline V gene lists MDHEN and SYDVKM. The CDR3 spans 15 residues, from the cysteine through the phenylalanine. Only the CDR3 region is kept as DNA, spanning 45 bases read in frame from base 1. The study at large found these results: Pairwise subsampling indicated that sequencing depth was expected to affect the degree of clonotype sharing among donors. Sampling was limited to blood, and TCR repertoires in tissue likely differ from TCR repertoires in blood. Because the study included only a small number of donors, the genetic and exposure-history diversity represented was limited.

This chain is built from TRBV28 and TRBJ2-1; matching of 5 bases hints at TRBD2 as the D gene. Sequencing was carried out using PBMCs. The TCR comes from a woman aged 40 to 50 in good health. Some clones in this sample may be carry-over from other donors' samples. Here the CDR3 is given as CASSPGLLPYNEQFF. The sequenced DNA: TGTGCCAGCAGTCCAGGACTCTTACCGTACAATGAGCAGTTCTTC.